This T cell receptor beta chain was retrieved from a study of cytomegalovirus exposure and HLA in healthy donors. The PCR contained 60 Vbeta and 13 Jbeta primers. Clones were sequenced by immunoSEQ multiplex PCR, and TCRdb holds only the in-frame ones, with some missing. The table shows 150,000 to 200,000 clones, with approximately 82% occurring only once. Germline V lookup: CDR1 GTSNPN, CDR2 SVGIG (reference sequence). V lost 0 bases and J 0 bases, leaving 11 bases between the germline ends. This CDR3 is 15 amino acids long. The chain uses TRBV30 and TRBJ1-2; D is perhaps TRBD1 (6 bases). The specimen sequenced was PBMCs. The receptor was derived from a girl aged 2 to 9 in good health and CMV-seropositive. Here the CDR3 DNA reads TGTGCCTGGAGTGTAACAGGGTCCCCTAACTATGGCTACACCTTC. Its translation is CAWSVTGSPNYGYTF.